Detailed here is one T cell receptor beta chain. The target antigen is unknown. This record belongs to a study of early T cells in non-severe SARS-CoV-2 infection. Study details: From unsorted whole blood, bulk RNA was sequenced, and the chains remained unpaired.

cDNA molecules, individually, were tagged with unique molecular identifiers. Via MiXCR, TCRdb re-called the 5' RACE reads, giving one row per CDR3 protein. The repertoire holds over 50,000 distinct CDR3 sequences, around 12% seen once, with 2.9% in the top ten. Study-wide results and limits: Using VDJdb, the matching emphasized anti-spike CD8 responses while missing private and CD4 specificities.

CDR3 length equals 15 residues. The trim removed 5 bases at V and 6 bases at J, leaving 8 bases unmatched. From germline, CDR1 is MDHEN and CDR2 SYDVKM. The chain couples TRBV28 to TRBJ2-1; TRBD1 matches 9 bases. Sequenced input: whole blood. This TCR was sampled from an adult who was a healthcare worker with PCR-confirmed SARS-CoV-2 infection or an uninfected control (not recorded which). CDR3 amino acids: CASSRTGADINEQFF. The CDR3 nucleotides read TGTGCCAGCAGTCGGACAGGGGCGGATATCAATGAGCAGTTCTTC.